One sample yielded the 3 T cell receptor beta chains listed below, sequenced in a study of technical replicates of blood from several donors. TCRdb's copy holds only in-frame clones and misses some; the assay was immunoSEQ multiplex PCR. The sample holds 60,000 to 90,000 clones, 95% seen once. The source material was T cells isolated from PBMCs. The receptors shown here come from a human donor in good health.

In the case of this clone: The junction and the germline gene differ at one end; a read error may be behind it. V and J are TRBV7-9 and TRBJ2-4; the D is unclear. The CDR3 consists of 11 residues. Germline V gene data show CDR1 as SEHNR and CDR2 as FQNEAQ (reference sequence). The CDR3 region has the DNA TGTGCCAGCAGCCCTGTCAGTATTCCGTACTTC. The encoded protein is CASSPVSIPYF.

V usage is TRBV6-4 and J usage is TRBJ1-2; D unresolved. Trimming took 1 base from V and 3 from J, leaving 15 bases between them. The CDR3 has 16 amino acids. Germline assignment: CDR1 MRHNA and CDR2 SNTAGT. The CDR3 nucleotides are TGTGCCAGCAGTGACTTTGCCCTTCTGCGTTACTATGGCTACACCTTC. Translation: CASSDFALLRYYGYTF.

The chain couples TRBV30 to TRBJ1-1; D remains ambiguous. The CDR3 covers 11 residues. V gave up 0 bases and J gave up 8 bases, with 7 bases separating them. CDR1 is GTSNPN, CDR2 SVGIG, per germline (reference sequence). The CDR3 sequence is CAWSVTVEAFF. CDR3 sequence (DNA): TGTGCCTGGAGTGTAACGGTGGAAGCTTTCTTT. Full variable domain (remainder filled in from reference TRBV30 and TRBJ1-1): SQTIHQWPATLVQPVGSPLSLECTVEGTSNPNLYWYRQAAGRGLQLLFYSVGIGQISSEVPQNLSASRPQDRQFILSSKKLLLSDSGFYLCAWSVTVEAFFGQGTRLTVV.